Below are 23 T cell receptor beta chains sequenced from a single sample in a study of cytomegalovirus exposure and HLA in healthy donors. The PCR contained 60 Vbeta and 13 Jbeta primers. Using immunoSEQ multiplex PCR, the repertoire was profiled, and TCRdb retains in-frame clones only, with some absent. The data show some 150,000 clones, with 82% seen just once and 1.4% held by the top ten. The specimen was PBMCs. Source of these receptors: a man under 40 in good health and CMV-seropositive.

The V and J genes are TRBV27 and TRBJ1-1, with D unclear. Germline V gene lookup returns CDR1 MNHEY and CDR2 SMNVEV (reference sequence). The CDR3 spans 14 residues. V was pared by 3 bases and J by 6 bases, with 14 bases between. DNA of the CDR3: TGTGCCAGCAGTTTCCCCAGCCCCGGGGCTGAAGCTTTCTTT. Its translation: CASSFPSPGAEAFF.

The gene calls are TRBV6-1 and TRBJ2-3, with 12 bases fitting TRBD2. This CDR3 is built from 17 residues. Germline assignment: CDR1 MNHNS and CDR2 SASEGT. V dropped 2 bases and J dropped 1; count of bases not matched to a gene: 4. The CDR3 region has the DNA TGTGCCAGCAGTGAAAGTCTAGCGGGAGGGGGCACAGATACGCAGTATTTT. As protein: CASSESLAGGGTDTQYF.

This clone was counted between two and nine times. The rearrangement uses TRBV7-9 and TRBJ1-1; TRBD1 matches 9 bases. Germline V gene sequence: CDR1 SEHNR, CDR2 FQNEAQ (reference sequence). V was pared by 3 bases and J by 7 bases, with 12 bases of the junction left unmatched. This CDR3 has 16 residues. In nucleotides, the CDR3 is TGTGCCAGCAGCTTTAGTCCCGGGACAGGGTTGGTTGAAGCTTTCTTT. Protein product: CASSFSPGTGLVEAFF.

The rearrangement links TRBV6-5 to TRBJ2-7, with 7 bases fitting TRBD1. CDR1 MNHEY and CDR2 SVGAGI come from the germline V gene. The CDR3 extends over 14 amino acids. The V segment lost 6 bases and the J segment 5 bases; nucleotides outside the gene matches: 10. The CDR3 coding sequence is TGTGCCAGCAGAACAAGACAGGGCGAACACGAGCAGTACTTC. It encodes CASRTRQGEHEQYF.

This chain joins TRBV6-5 and TRBJ1-1, with TRBD1 as a possible D gene (6 bases). The CDR3 is made up of 13 amino acids. Trimming took off 3 bases at V and 4 bases at J, with 9 bases between the two ends. The V gene's germline CDR1 is MNHEY and CDR2 SVGAGI. The CDR3 spells CASSYLQGTEAFF. CDR3 sequence (DNA): TGTGCCAGCAGTTATCTACAGGGCACTGAAGCTTTCTTT.

The chain joins TRBV19 to TRBJ2-3; the match to TRBD2 covers 9 bases. V dropped 10 bases and J dropped 5; count of bases not matched to a gene: 10. This CDR3 spans 14 amino acids. In germline, CDR1 is LNHDA, CDR2 SQIVND (reference sequence). The CDR3 DNA sequence: TGTGCCACCCGACTAGCGGTGGCGGTAGATACGCAGTATTTT. This translates into CATRLAVAVDTQYF.

This chain links TRBV6-6 with TRBJ1-2; no clear D gene. V shed 6 bases and J shed 4 bases, with 6 bases lying between them. Germline loops: CDR1 MNHNY, CDR2 SVGAGI (reference sequence). This CDR3 contains 11 residues. CDR3 DNA: TGTGCCAGCAGGGGCGCCTATGGCTACACCTTC. Protein sequence: CASRGAYGYTF.

This clone was counted only a few times. The chain has TRBV28 and TRBJ2-7; 8 bases match TRBD2. The CDR3 has 15 amino acids. The germline CDR1 and CDR2 sequences are MDHEN and SYDVKM. V was pared by 6 bases and J by 3 bases, with 10 bases of the junction left unmatched. The CDR3 DNA sequence: TGTGCCAGCAGGCCACCCGGGGGGGGACGCTACGAGCAGTACTTC. Amino acid sequence: CASRPPGGGRYEQYF.

On this clone: Other DNA sequences in the sample encode the same CDR3. The rearrangement joins TRBV7-2 to TRBJ2-1, with 14 bases lining up with TRBD2. The germline V gene has CDR1 SGHTA and CDR2 FQGNSA. The CDR3 has 18 residues. The J segment lost 8 bases and the V segment lost 5 bases, leaving 14 bases of the junction unmatched. CDR3 region: CASSLFGTSGGRGDEQFF. Written as DNA, the CDR3 is TGTGCCAGCAGCCTATTCGGGACTAGCGGGGGCCGAGGGGATGAGCAGTTCTTC.

The chain employs TRBV28 and TRBJ2-3; 10 nucleotides align to TRBD2. This CDR3 region has 15 residues. V lost 5 bases to trimming and J lost 7 bases; unmatched junction nucleotides: 9. Germline-derived CDR1 and CDR2 are MDHEN and SYDVKM. CDR3 sequence (DNA): TGTGCCAGCAGTGGTCCGGGACTAGCGATCAATACGCAGTATTTT. It encodes CASSGPGLAINTQYF.

This chain connects TRBV10-1 to TRBJ2-1; 16 positions match TRBD2. After removal of 5 bases from V and 10 bases from J, the junction contained 11 bases not matched to a gene. The CDR3 loop spans 17 amino acids. Germline CDR1 WNHNN, CDR2 SYGVQD (reference sequence). CDR3 DNA: TGCGCCAGCAGTCCGGGACTAGCGGGGGGGCCTTTTAGGGAGCAGTTCTTC. It translates to CASSPGLAGGPFREQFF.

This chain joins TRBV7-2 and TRBJ2-5, with D maybe TRBD2 (6 bases). CDR3 length: 15 amino acids. Germline V gene data show CDR1 as SGHTA and CDR2 as FQGNSA. The germline V and J ends were trimmed by 1 base and 5 bases, with 14 bases remaining between them. CDR3 residues: CASSLGSGPPETQYF. The CDR3 DNA follows: TGTGCCAGCAGCTTAGGTAGCGGCCCTCCGGAGACCCAGTACTTC.

This clone was picked up one time. CDR3 in amino acids: CASSLVELAESYEQYF. The CDR3 DNA reads as TGCGCCAGCAGCTTGGTGGAACTAGCGGAGTCCTACGAGCAGTACTTC. V and J are TRBV5-1 and TRBJ2-7; 8 nucleotides align to TRBD2. This CDR3 region has 16 residues. CDR1 is SGHRS and CDR2 is YFSETQ in the germline V gene. V trimming: 0 bases; J trimming: 1 base; junction bases outside the gene matches: 6.

The V gene is TRBV28, the J gene TRBJ1-1; 10 bases align to TRBD1. Germline assignment: CDR1 MDHEN and CDR2 SYDVKM. The CDR3 is made up of 14 amino acids. Trimming removed 3 bases from V and 5 bases from J; junction bases left unmatched: 3. CDR3 sequence reads: CASSFGTGVTEAFF. Written as DNA, the CDR3 is TGTGCCAGCAGTTTCGGGACAGGGGTGACTGAAGCTTTCTTT.

The chain carries TRBV7-9 and TRBJ2-5, with D uncertain. Germline CDR1 SEHNR, CDR2 FQNEAQ (reference sequence). This CDR3 region has 12 residues. V gave up 2 bases and J gave up 5 bases, with 6 bases separating them. As DNA, the CDR3 is TGTGCCAGCAGCTTATTCCGGGAGACCCAGTACTTC. This gives the protein CASSLFRETQYF.

V is TRBV6-6 and J is TRBJ2-7, with 14 bases lining up with TRBD2. This CDR3 has 15 amino acids. Germline CDR1 reads MNHNY; CDR2 reads SVGAGI (reference sequence). Trimming at V came to 5 bases and at J to 2 bases, leaving 2 bases not matched to a gene. CDR3: CASSKGLAGAYEQYF. The CDR3 region has the DNA TGTGCCAGCAGTAAGGGACTAGCGGGAGCCTACGAGCAGTACTTC.

This rearrangement joins TRBV7-2 to TRBJ2-3; the match to TRBD2 covers 11 bases. The CDR3 has 16 residues. Trimming at V came to 5 bases and at J to 5 bases, leaving 9 bases not matched to a gene. Germline lookup yields CDR1 SGHTA and CDR2 FQGNSA. CDR3 amino acids: CASSRNSGGAIDTQYF. The CDR3 DNA reads as TGTGCCAGCAGCCGAAATAGCGGGGGGGCGATAGATACGCAGTATTTT.

The chain has TRBV9 and TRBJ2-3; 8 positions match TRBD2. V lost 0 bases and J lost 6; bases outside the gene matches: 6. Germline-derived CDR1 and CDR2 are SGDLS and YYNGEE. The CDR3 has 15 amino acids. The CDR3 nucleotides are TGTGCCAGCAGCGTAGGGCTCACTAGCGGTGATACGCAGTATTTT. This translates into CASSVGLTSGDTQYF.

The table lists this clone with many counts. This rearrangement joins TRBV27 to TRBJ2-7; D is unclear. V lost 5 bases, J lost 0 bases, and 20 bases lay in between. This CDR3 has 17 residues. CDR1 and CDR2 (germline): MNHEY, SMNVEV (reference sequence). The CDR3 sequence: CASSPATAGRNSYEQYF. The CDR3 DNA follows: TGTGCCAGCAGTCCGGCGACCGCCGGCAGGAACTCCTACGAGCAGTACTTC.

The J gene is TRBJ1-2, the V gene TRBV28; 8 bases align to TRBD1. The CDR3 contains 13 residues. Germline V gene data show CDR1 as MDHEN and CDR2 as SYDVKM. With V trimmed by 9 bases and J by 6 bases, 9 bases remained unmatched. The CDR3 sequence is CASRTGTGHGYTF. In nucleotides, the CDR3 is TGTGCCAGTAGAACCGGGACAGGCCATGGCTACACCTTC.

The chain employs TRBV28 and TRBJ2-2; D possibly corresponds to TRBD2 (5 bases). There are 17 residues in the CDR3. V gave up 3 bases and J gave up 4 bases, with 18 bases separating them. Germline CDR1 and CDR2: MDHEN and SYDVKM. CDR3 amino acids: CASSLDGQFEGTGELFF. The DNA of the CDR3 is TGTGCCAGCAGTTTGGATGGGCAGTTCGAGGGCACCGGGGAGCTGTTTTTT.

The chain combines TRBV6-5 with TRBJ2-7; 12 bases match TRBD2. The CDR3 extends over 15 amino acids. CDR1 and CDR2 (germline): MNHEY, SVGAGI. J gave up 2 bases and V 5 bases, and 4 bases lay outside the gene matches. The CDR3 DNA reads TGTGCCAGCAGTCTCCTAGCGGGGGGGCCCTACGAGCAGTACTTC. It yields the protein CASSLLAGGPYEQYF.

J is TRBJ1-2 and V is TRBV6-5; D perhaps matches TRBD1 (6 bases). Trimming shortened V by 2 bases and J by 2 bases, and 12 bases separated the two germline ends. The CDR3 runs 15 residues. In germline, CDR1 is MNHEY, CDR2 SVGAGI. CDR3 nucleotide sequence: TGTGCCAGCAGTTACGCCAGGGGTGAGAACTATGGCTACACCTTC. The encoded protein is CASSYARGENYGYTF.